This T cell receptor beta chain was profiled in a study of cytomegalovirus exposure and HLA in healthy donors (dated by TCRdb to 2015 to 2018). Background on the whole study: According to an earlier analysis of several hundred of the donors, about 179 million T cells yielded roughly 110 million unique TCR beta sequences and 276 Gb of sequence data. An early release that covered 640 HLA-typed donors contained about 300 gigabases of sequencing data and some 87 million unique TCR sequences. Of the roughly 400 genotyped donors, about 80% fell in the genetic ancestry cluster associated with self-reported Caucasian donors. The study aimed to test whether cataloging public T cell receptors could reveal signatures of past pathogen exposure. The study profiled the T cell repertoires of around 700 subjects by immunosequencing and related them to cytomegalovirus serostatus. Besides the first cohort of approximately 670 subjects, a separate validation cohort made up of 95 to 150 different subjects was used. To predict cytomegalovirus infection status, the study brought together high-throughput TCR immunosequencing, statistical association of individual TCRs with disease status, and machine learning. In a later analysis, previously published TCR beta repertoires from about 640 donors were re-analyzed and high-resolution HLA genotyping was added so that TCR occurrence patterns could be studied. In the later analysis, no new phenotypic data were used to find candidate immune exposures; instead, reliance was placed on TCR beta sequences and their occurrence across donors. To decide whether each TCR beta V gene segment behaved as functional or pseudogenic, an earlier analysis of over 500 of the donors relied on high-throughput TCR beta sequencing. Donor age, sex, ethnicity and CMV serostatus were collected together with the repertoire data. A later genetic analysis took genome-wide SNP genotypes for about three fifths of the roughly 670 donors and used that subset as a discovery cohort. All discovery cohort repertoires had been generated using a single sequencing platform. HLA typing covered class I and class II loci at four-digit resolution. Typing coverage varied by locus: roughly 620-640 donors for A, B, C, DRB1 and DQB1; under 550 for DQA1; around 610 for DPA1; approximately 470 for DPB1. Roughly five DR-DQ haplotypes were handled as single units for association and clustering because linkage in the cohort was strong. Across around 400 genotyped donors of the cohort, an average of about 240,000 unique TCR beta nucleotide sequences per donor were sequenced, and about a sixth of those sequences were non-productive. Overall results and qualifications from the work: A further reported finding was that TCR beta sequences accurately predicted the HLA-A and HLA-B alleles for most subjects in the first cohort. In a later analysis, the rate of TCR association differed among HLA loci, with DRB1 alleles having the most associated TCRs and HLA-C alleles having the fewest. The study listed 164 TCR beta chains as associated with cytomegalovirus. When HLA alleles, especially DR and DQ, strongly co-occurred, TCR associations were difficult to assign to individual alleles. In a later genetic analysis, a missense DCLRE1C variant was associated with V-gene and J-gene trimming of TCR beta chains, and the association was replicated in an independent cohort. Because the 87-base-pair reads could not distinguish some IMGT-functional V segments, including TRBV6-2 and TRBV6-3, those segments were excluded. A later analysis found that HLA-associated TCR beta chains were more clonally expanded and had lower generation probabilities than equally common non-associated chains. The classifier was reported to diagnose cytomegalovirus status with high specificity and sensitivity in both the original cohort and the validation cohort. Linkage disequilibrium might explain the correlated functional status among segregating V segments, but an unknown experimental factor could not be excluded. The only immune exposure information available for the cohort was CMV serostatus. A later analysis associated roughly 17,000 TCR beta sequences with specific HLA alleles at a false discovery rate of 0.05. A group of highly shared sequence variants was considered likely to be a technical artifact of the sequencing pipeline. An earlier analysis of around 500 of the donors showed that most TCR beta V segments appeared in productive rearrangements either about 87% or about 30% of the time, which broadly matched IMGT annotations. In a later analysis, most CMV-associated TCR beta chains were found to appear HLA-restricted, with HLA associations seemingly driven largely by CMV exposure. The presence/absence analyses assumed that sequencing depth was roughly uniform across donors, and that assumption may not be true. A later analysis reported that several top co-occurrence clusters appeared linked to parvovirus B19, influenza, CMV and Epstein-Barr virus. Because HLA typing was missing for some donors at each locus, association tests included only the typed subset. Most TCR sequences were observed very rarely across donors, whereas some public TCRs were present in many individuals. Because counts were too low, about 15 rarely observed V segments, including chromosome 9 orphons, were left out of the earlier analysis of 587 of the donors. It was suggested by the authors that the approach could potentially be generalized to other disease states and immunological phenotypes. A later genetic analysis reported fewer N-insertions in productive TCRs among donors in an Asian-associated ancestry cluster than the roughly 640-donor mean. In vitro tests confirmed that a few of the cytomegalovirus-associated TCR beta chains recognize cytomegalovirus antigens. Only TCR beta chains were sequenced in this cohort, and the absence of alpha or paired-chain data limited detectable features.

About this clone itself: Its antigen is currently not known. One base away there is no much larger clone; base qualities are not given.

In total, approximately 700 healthy bone marrow donors made up the cohort. All cohort members were sampled while nominally healthy, although unrecorded immune exposures were likely present. CMV serostatus was recorded as positive for about 300 and negative for about 55% of the roughly 670 cohort members, whereas no CMV serostatus was recorded for the donor in question. Each donor provided a peripheral blood sample, and peripheral blood mononuclear cells were used for TCR beta sequencing. Genomic DNA was extracted from the blood cell samples with the Qiagen DNeasy Blood Extraction Kit. The germline V gene yields MDHEN for CDR1 and SYDVKM for CDR2. From cysteine to phenylalanine, the CDR3 is 15 amino acids long. Here the CDR3 DNA is all that survives: 45 bases in frame from base 1. V has 5 bases trimmed and J has 4 bases trimmed; junction bases matching no gene number 8. Preparation of the library involved the immunoSEQ multiplex PCR assay. A mixture of 60 forward primers for TCR Vbeta segments and 13 reverse primers for TCR Jbeta segments was used in the multiplex PCR. A multiplex PCR assay on genomic DNA amplified the CDR3 region of rearranged TCR beta genes. On the Illumina HiSeq System, the amplified TCR beta libraries were sequenced as 87-base-pair reads. Processing in the source paper ran as follows. A later analysis counted tens of millions of unique TCR beta chains across the 700 or so repertoires, and some 11 million of these chains were shared by at least two donors. Raw reads were error-corrected and collapsed into unique sequences with a nearest-neighbor algorithm that merged closely related sequences to remove PCR and sequencing errors. V, D and J gene segments were assigned by aligning CDR3 sequences to IMGT reference sequences. Each retained sequence needed at least a six-nucleotide match to both a V gene segment and a J gene segment. Rearrangements were classified as productive when the CDR3 lacked stop codons and remained in frame with V and J, and all other rearrangements were classified as non-productive. Following IMGT convention, CDR3 was defined as the stretch from the second conserved V-encoded cysteine to the conserved J-encoded phenylalanine. Sequences without an unambiguous match to a single V gene segment were excluded from the earlier analysis of several hundred of the donors. In an earlier analysis of around 600 of the donors, V segments were called functional above 56.7% productive rearrangements and were called segregating when the between-donor standard deviation exceeded 5%. To diagnose cytomegalovirus status from the catalog of TCR beta chain sequences, a statistical classification framework was built. V and J gene assignment, in a later analysis, came from comparing TCR nucleotide sequences with IMGT/GENE-DB human TR gene sequences. The TCRdist pipeline was used in a later analysis to assign CDR3 sequences and most-parsimonious VDJ recombination scenarios. A later analysis defined each TCR beta chain by its CDR3 amino acid sequence plus V-gene family, and excluded reads lacking a unique V-gene family. In a later analysis, 450 to 600 highly shared, low-generation-probability nucleotide sequences were removed to address suspected cross-contamination and a sequencing artifact. A later analysis calculated a clonal expansion index for each public chain from normalized within-repertoire ranks of inferred template counts. A later analysis computed generation probabilities with a VDJ recombination model fitted to out-of-frame rearrangements, and checked the results against IGoR. In a later analysis, hypergeometric tests were used to score TCR-TCR, TCR-HLA and TCR-CMV co-occurrence, with a repertoire-size bias correction applied to TCR pairs. A later analysis estimated false discovery rates by permuting HLA or CMV assignments 20 times. A later analysis grouped co-occurring TCRs with DBSCAN, adding TCRdist sequence similarity when clustering within HLA-allele-positive subsets. Repertoires with fewer than 30,000 or more than 120,000 public chains were left out of co-occurrence clustering, as were about five repertoires with anomalous nucleotide sharing. Imported from immuneACCESS, the table was reduced by TCRdb to in-frame sequences with V and J called. These copies leave out some clones; in studies compared against another copy, an unresolved V gene accounts for under half, and the cause of the remainder is not known. That table furnishes V, J and clone size, whereas the DNA furnished D and trimming. Within this sample are around 19,000 clones, with about 80% of them counted one time only. Together, the top ten hold around a fifth of the sample.

Source material: PBMCs. The receptor was isolated from a human donor in good health. In this chain, TRBV28 is recombined with TRBJ1-2; 9 central bases correspond to TRBD1. The CDR3 protein sequence reads: CASSLNWGQGYGYTF. The DNA reads as follows: TGTGCCAGCAGTCTAAACTGGGGACAGGGCTATGGCTACACCTTC.